This is a list of T cell receptor beta chains from one sample in a study of tumor and adjacent non-tumor tissue in lung cancer. One entry per CDR3 protein results from TCRdb running MiXCR on the multiplex PCR reads. The sample consists of 48,000 or so distinct CDR3 sequences, 55% to 65% of them appearing once. The material sequenced was distant non-tumor lung tissue. The receptors come from a woman between 65 and 79 years old with non-small cell lung cancer. Each CDR3 is given with its conserved first and last residue. The order of the fields is D gene, J gene, V gene, clone size, CDR3 DNA, CDR3 protein. D genes are given only for firm matches. The size of a clone is reported for some rows only, either as once, few or many, or as a class for expanded clones.

>.|TRBJ1-5|TRBV6-1|few
TGTGCCAGCAACCTGAACGGAAGACAGTCTCAGCATTTT
CASNLNGRQSQHF
>.|TRBJ2-3|TRBV6-5|.
TGTGCCAGCAGTCATTCGTTTATGAACACAGATATGCAGTATTTT
CASSHSFMNTDMQYF
>.|TRBJ1-3|TRBV11-1|.
TGTGCCTGCAGCATCGACAAGGCTGCAAACACCATATATTTT
CACSIDKAANTIYF
>.|TRBJ1-6|TRBV6-1|many
TGTGCCAGCGCGGGGAGCTCCTATAATTCACCCCTCCACTTT
CASAGSSYNSPLHF
>TRBD2|TRBJ2-1|TRBV4-1|once
TGCGCCAGTAGCCAAGCGGCGGGGGACTACAATGGGCAGTTCTTC
CASSQAAGDYNGQFF
>.|TRBJ2-7|TRBV6-1|.
TGTGCCAGCAATGTAAGTCTCGCAGGGCACGAGCAGTACTTC
CASNVSLAGHEQYF
>.|TRBJ2-7|TRBV5-1|many
TGCGCCAGCAGCCCAGGACTGAGCTACGAGCAGTACTTC
CASSPGLSYEQYF
>.|TRBJ1-1|TRBV11-1|.
TGTACCAGCAGCCATAGGACAGCGCCAAACACTGAAGCCTTCTTT
CTSSHRTAPNTEAFF
>.|TRBJ2-1|TRBV6-1|many
TGTGCCAGCAGGTCGGGACGGACAACTTCCTACAATGAGCAGTTCTTC
CASRSGRTTSYNEQFF
>.|TRBJ2-7|TRBV28|once
TGCGCCAGTTCTCATCTTCCAACCTACGAGCAGTACTTC
CASSHLPTYEQYF
>.|TRBJ2-7|TRBV6-6|.
TGTGCCAGCAGTCCCAAATTAGTGGGGTGGTATGAGCAGTACTTC
CASSPKLVGWYEQYF